This TCR beta chain was found in a study of blood T cell repertoires in COVID-19. Germline V lookup: CDR1 LGHDT, CDR2 YNNKEL (reference sequence). Trimming took 3 bases from V and 6 from J; bases not matched to a gene: 4. The CDR3 length is 14 residues. The method was immunoSEQ multiplex PCR; TCRdb's version includes in-frame clones alone and lacks a portion of them. The sample lists around 80,000 clones, approximately 80% seen once, with around 13% in the top ten. The sequence was collected from a human donor in a cohort sampled during active COVID-19. The chain combines TRBV3-1 (or the pseudogene TRBV3-2) with TRBJ2-2, with 7 bases lining up with TRBD1. The specimen sequenced was peripheral blood. The CDR3 region is CASSQLGGSGELFF. CDR3 in DNA: TGTGCCAGCAGCCAGCTAGGGGGCTCCGGGGAGCTGTTTTTT.